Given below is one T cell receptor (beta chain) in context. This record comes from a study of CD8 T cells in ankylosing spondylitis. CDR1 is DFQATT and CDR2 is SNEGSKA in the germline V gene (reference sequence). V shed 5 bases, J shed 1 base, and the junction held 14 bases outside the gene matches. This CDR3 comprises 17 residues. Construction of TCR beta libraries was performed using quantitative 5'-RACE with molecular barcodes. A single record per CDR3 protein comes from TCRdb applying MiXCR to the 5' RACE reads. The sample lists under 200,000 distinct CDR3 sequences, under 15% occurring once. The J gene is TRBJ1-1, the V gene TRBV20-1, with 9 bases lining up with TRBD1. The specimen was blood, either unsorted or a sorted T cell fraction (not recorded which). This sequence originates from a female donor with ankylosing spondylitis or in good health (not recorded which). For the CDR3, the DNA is TGCAGTGCTGGTCGGGACAGGGTGGTGGAGGGGAACACTGAAGCTTTCTTT. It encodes CSAGRDRVVEGNTEAFF.